The following is a T cell receptor beta chain sequence with its context. Its antigen is still unknown. The sample is drawn from a study of cytomegalovirus exposure and HLA in healthy donors. Study-wide background: Later, an analysis reported that the 120 or so validation repertoires had used the same platform as the 500 to 800 first-cohort repertoires. Study results and caveats: Subsequent analysis showed first-cohort TCR clusters tending to co-occur in more than 90 validation repertoires. In vitro data verified a few CMV-associated chains as specific for CMV antigens.

Clones were sequenced by immunoSEQ multiplex PCR, and TCRdb holds only the in-frame ones, with some missing. The sample holds 250,000 or so clones, 80% to 90% seen once. The CDR3 spans 19 residues. The V segment lost 6 bases and the J segment 1 base; nucleotides outside the gene matches: 15. Germline V gene lookup returns CDR1 SEHNR and CDR2 FQNEAQ (reference sequence). Sequencing was carried out using PBMCs. The TCR sequence derives from a man between 18 and 35 years old in good health and CMV-seronegative. This rearrangement joins TRBV7-9 to TRBJ2-2; 9 nucleotides agree with TRBD1. CDR3 DNA sequence: TGTGCCAGCAGACCCCGGGACAGGGTAGCCCCCGGGAACACCGGGGAGCTGTTTTTT. Residues: CASRPRDRVAPGNTGELFF.